One sample yielded the 32 T cell receptor beta chains listed below, sequenced in a study of human T cells and chemical hapten exposure. Specified time point: patch test 2, 6 weeks after DPC sensitization. The treatment is: therapeutic diphenylcyclopropenone sensitization with weekly scalp DPC. TCRdb used MiXCR to reprocess the RACE reads, holding one entry per CDR3 protein. This sample has some 42,000 distinct CDR3 sequences, with more than 8.5% found just once. The material sequenced was whole blood, taken in connection with sensitization to the hapten diphenylcyclopropenone (DPC). All receptors come from a woman between 40 and 55 years old with alopecia areata. Some clones in this sample may be carry-over from other donors' samples.

This clonotype was seen ten or more times. The chain links TRBV5-5 to TRBJ1-1; a possible D gene is TRBD1 (5 bases). Germline V gene data show CDR1 as SGHKS and CDR2 as YYEKEE (reference sequence). The CDR3 is 17 residues long. With 3 bases removed from V and 1 base from J, the gap between germline ends came to 19 bases. The CDR3 DNA reads as TGTGCCAGCAGCTCATTTACCAGGGCCCCGGGGAACACTGAAGCTTTCTTT. This sequence encodes CASSSFTRAPGNTEAFF.

The V and J genes are TRBV20-1 and TRBJ1-2, with no clear D. The CDR3 has 11 amino acids. The V gene lost 0 bases and the J gene lost 8 bases, with 7 bases spanning the gap. Germline V gene lookup returns CDR1 DFQATT and CDR2 SNEGSKA (reference sequence). As DNA, the CDR3 is TGCAGTGCTAGAGAGAACCCGGGCTACACCTTC. Translated: CSARENPGYTF.

This clonotype appeared many times. The rearrangement joins TRBV18 to TRBJ2-7; 7 bases line up with TRBD1. CDR1 is KGHSH, CDR2 LQKENI, per germline. With 1 base clipped from V and 6 bases from J, the junction kept 3 bases outside the gene matches. The CDR3 consists of 13 residues. This CDR3 is CASSPQGAGEQYF. Written as DNA, the CDR3 is TGTGCCAGCTCACCACAGGGGGCGGGCGAGCAGTACTTC.

In this sample, this clonotype turned up many times. The V call is TRBV20-1, the J call TRBJ2-3, with D unresolved. The V end lost 8 bases, the J end lost 1 base, and 19 bases lay between the germline ends. The CDR3 runs to 15 residues. Germline V CDR1 and CDR2: DFQATT, SNEGSKA (reference sequence). CDR3 amino acids: CSSPGAKHGTDTQYF. The CDR3 bases are TGCAGTTCCCCCGGTGCGAAACATGGCACAGATACGCAGTATTTT.

This clonotype was detected many times. The chain has TRBV20-1 and TRBJ2-1; 11 bases are a match to TRBD1. Germline V gene lookup returns CDR1 DFQATT and CDR2 SNEGSKA (reference sequence). CDR3 length equals 14 residues. V dropped 3 bases and J dropped 3; count of bases not matched to a gene: 1. This chain's CDR3 is CSARDRGHYNEQFF. CDR3 sequence (DNA): TGCAGTGCTAGGGACAGGGGGCACTACAATGAGCAGTTCTTC.

This clonotype was seen only once. Just one base apart from a much larger clone, this may be a read error. The chain uses TRBV28 and TRBJ2-5, with 8 bases lining up with TRBD2. Losses at the gene ends were 10 bases for V and 1 base for J; bases not matched to a gene: 11. Germline values: CDR1 MDHEN, CDR2 SYDVKM. This CDR3 has 15 residues. CDR3 coding DNA: TGTGCCACCCGCAGGGGCGGGGGGCGCCAAGAGACCCAGTACTTC. Protein: CATRRGGGRQETQYF.

This clonotype was counted ten times or more. The V and J genes are TRBV7-2 and TRBJ1-6; maybe TRBD1 (6 bases). Trimming shortened V by 5 bases and J by 7 bases, and 12 bases separated the two germline ends. This CDR3 contains 14 residues. Germline CDR1 reads SGHTA; CDR2 reads FQGNSA. This CDR3 reads CASSPSTGNSPLHF. In DNA form, the CDR3 reads TGTGCCAGCAGCCCGTCCACAGGGAATTCACCCCTCCACTTT. Full variable domain (missing parts from reference TRBV7-2 and TRBJ1-6): GAGVSQSPSNKVTEKGKDVELRCDPISGHTALYWYRQSLGQGLEFLIYFQGNSAPDKSGLPSDRFSAERTGGSVSTLTIQRTQQEDSAVYLCASSPSTGNSPLHFGNGTRLTVT.

This clonotype was detected many times. This chain connects TRBV5-1 to TRBJ1-6, with D hard to call. Looked up from germline, CDR1 is SGHRS and CDR2 is YFSETQ. V shed 0 bases and J shed 8 bases, with 9 bases lying between them. The CDR3 runs to 14 residues. The CDR3 is CASSLGRRDSPLHF. CDR3 sequence (DNA): TGCGCCAGCAGCTTGGGCAGGCGGGATTCACCCCTCCACTTT.

The table lists this clonotype with many counts. This sequence joins TRBV5-5 and TRBJ2-5, with D possibly TRBD1 on 6 matching bases. V lost 4 bases, J lost 4 bases, and 14 bases lay in between. The length of the CDR3 is 14 residues. Germline V lookup: CDR1 SGHKS, CDR2 YYEKEE (reference sequence). CDR3 in DNA: TGTGCCAGCAGCACCGGACAGCTCAGAGAGACCCAGTACTTC. Translation: CASSTGQLRETQYF.

This sequence joins TRBV7-2 and TRBJ1-5; D is undetermined. The ends were cut back, 5 bases at V and 2 bases at J, with 13 bases in the middle. The CDR3 length is 15 residues. Germline V CDR1 and CDR2: SGHTA, FQGNSA. CDR3 DNA sequence: TGTGCCAGCAGCCCCCCCGGGGTTCGCAATCAGCCCCAGCATTTT. It encodes CASSPPGVRNQPQHF. The full variable domain, in which reference TRBV7-2 and TRBJ1-5 provide the parts outside the CDR3, is GAGVSQSPSNKVTEKGKDVELRCDPISGHTALYWYRQSLGQGLEFLIYFQGNSAPDKSGLPSDRFSAERTGGSVSTLTIQRTQQEDSAVYLCASSPPGVRNQPQHFGDGTRLSIL.

Comments on this clonotype: This could be a read error, since a much larger clone is one nucleotide away. This rearrangement joins TRBV5-1 to TRBJ2-1; no clear D gene. CDR3 length equals 14 residues. Germline V CDR1 and CDR2: SGHRS, YFSETQ. The CDR3 here is CASSLEWAYNDQFF. Written as DNA, the CDR3 is TGCGCCAGCAGCTTGGAATGGGCCTACAATGACCAGTTCTTC.

The J gene is TRBJ2-2, the V gene TRBV6-2 or TRBV6-3; D is uncertain. Germline V gene lookup returns CDR1 MNHEY and CDR2 SVGEGT. Trimming took 2 bases from V and 4 from J, leaving 14 bases between them. There are 16 residues in the CDR3. The CDR3 coding sequence is TGTGCCAGCAGTTACGACCGTCAGTCCTTCACCGGGGAGCTGTTTTTT. Protein sequence: CASSYDRQSFTGELFF.

The rearrangement uses TRBV7-3 and TRBJ2-3; D is unclear. CDR1 is SGHTA and CDR2 is FQGTGA in the germline V gene. CDR3 length: 14 amino acids. Trimming stripped 2 bases from V and 4 bases from J, with 10 bases between. This CDR3 reads CASSLQPGSDTQYF. Written as DNA, the CDR3 is TGTGCCAGCAGCTTACAGCCCGGGTCAGATACGCAGTATTTT.

This clonotype was seen ten or more times. This chain links TRBV6-2 or TRBV6-3 with TRBJ1-2; no reliable D call. CDR1 MNHEY and CDR2 SVGEGT come from the germline V gene. The CDR3 runs 15 residues. Trimming stripped 4 bases from V and 1 base from J, with 13 bases between. The CDR3 sequence is CASSSRTRHNYGYTF. The CDR3 DNA is TGTGCCAGCAGTTCCCGGACGAGACATAACTATGGCTACACCTTC.

This clonotype was seen many times. The chain has TRBV19 and TRBJ1-1; D may be TRBD1 (6 bases). The CDR3 runs to 13 residues. V lost 8 bases, J lost 2 bases, and 12 bases lay in between. Germline values: CDR1 LNHDA, CDR2 SQIVND (reference sequence). In nucleotides, the CDR3 is TGTGCCAGTGGTAGAGGGACAAACACTGAAGCTTTCTTT. It translates to CASGRGTNTEAFF.

This clonotype occurred many times. The chain uses TRBV12-3 or TRBV12-4 and TRBJ2-5; D is unclear. The V end lost 1 base, the J end lost 0 bases, and 9 bases lay between the germline ends. This CDR3 is 15 amino acids long. CDR3 DNA: TGTGCCAGCAGTTTAGGGATTGGAAACCAAGAGACCCAGTACTTC. As protein: CASSLGIGNQETQYF.

The chain joins TRBV29-1 to TRBJ2-6, with D hard to call. The CDR3 is 13 residues long. The V gene lost 4 bases and the J gene lost 2 bases, with 6 bases spanning the gap. Germline-derived CDR1 and CDR2 are SQVTM and ANQGSEA. The CDR3 DNA is TGCAGCGTTGGGCTGCCTGGGGCCAACGTCCTGACTTTC. It codes for CSVGLPGANVLTF.

This clonotype was seen repeatedly, ten times or more. The rearrangement uses TRBV7-6 and TRBJ1-1; 7 nucleotides align to TRBD1. This CDR3 is built from 15 residues. Germline V gives CDR1 SGHVS, CDR2 FNYEAQ. The junction had 5 bases not matched to a gene; V was cut back by 0 bases and J by 4 bases. This CDR3 reads CASSLAQGGGTEAFF. CDR3 coding DNA: TGTGCCAGCAGCTTAGCGCAGGGGGGAGGCACTGAAGCTTTCTTT.

This rearrangement joins TRBV12-3 or TRBV12-4 to TRBJ2-2; TRBD2 matches at 7 bases. After removal of 8 bases from V and 1 base from J, the junction contained 10 bases not matched to a gene. The CDR3 is 16 residues long. CDR3 sequence: CASFNLVAGNTGELFF. The CDR3, as DNA: TGTGCCAGCTTCAACTTGGTAGCGGGGAACACCGGGGAGCTGTTTTTT.

This clonotype appeared many times. The rearrangement joins TRBV28 to TRBJ2-7; D is perhaps TRBD1 or TRBD2 (6 bases each). V was pared by 1 base and J by 2 bases, with 15 bases between. Germline CDR1 and CDR2: MDHEN and SYDVKM. This CDR3 is built from 16 residues. The DNA of the CDR3 is TGTGCCAGCAGTTTATTTACCGGGGGCCCTACCTACGAGCAGTACTTC. Protein sequence: CASSLFTGGPTYEQYF.

The sample holds many counts of this clonotype. The chain uses TRBV9 and TRBJ1-4; D ambiguous. This CDR3 region has 15 residues. Germline CDR1 is SGDLS and CDR2 is YYNGEE. V was cut by 6 bases and J by 0 bases, with 12 bases left in between. This CDR3 is CASKGGGATNEKLFF. The CDR3 nucleotides read TGTGCCAGCAAAGGTGGTGGGGCAACTAATGAAAAACTGTTTTTT. The variable domain in full, completed from reference TRBV9 and TRBJ1-4, reads DSGVTQTPKHLITATGQRVTLRCSPRSGDLSVYWYQQSLDQGLQFLIQYYNGEERAKGNILERFSAQQFPDLHSELNLSSLELGDSALYFCASKGGGATNEKLFFGSGTQLSVL.

The chain is built from TRBV6-2 or TRBV6-3 and TRBJ1-1; a possible D gene is TRBD1 (6 bases). The CDR3 loop spans 13 amino acids. The germline V gene has CDR1 MNHEY and CDR2 SVGEGT. V lost 6 bases, J lost 7 bases, and 15 bases lay in between. The CDR3 reads CASRPNQGIEAFF. CDR3 coding DNA: TGTGCCAGCAGACCCAATCAGGGGATTGAAGCTTTCTTT.

This clonotype turned up a few times. The chain combines TRBV6-5 with TRBJ2-5; no definite D call. Between the trimmed V and J ends, which lost 7 bases and 0 bases, there was a span of 15 bases. Germline loops: CDR1 MNHEY, CDR2 SVGAGI. CDR3 length: 15 amino acids. The CDR3, as DNA: TGTGCCAGCACCAAGTCAATATGGGACCAAGAGACCCAGTACTTC. Its translation: CASTKSIWDQETQYF.

Only one count was recorded for this clonotype. V gene TRBV18 combines with J gene TRBJ1-1; D ambiguous. Germline CDR1 and CDR2: KGHSH and LQKENI. V gave up 1 base and J gave up 1 base, with 4 bases separating them. The CDR3 is made up of 13 amino acids. The CDR3 sequence: CASSPRTNTEAFF. The CDR3 region has the DNA TGTGCCAGCTCACCACGGACGAACACTGAAGCTTTCTTT.

At least ten counts were recorded for this clonotype. The gene calls are TRBV30 and TRBJ1-6, with D unresolved. The germline gives CDR1 GTSNPN, CDR2 SVGIG (reference sequence). The V gene lost 4 bases and the J gene lost 7 bases, with 8 bases spanning the gap. The CDR3 runs to 12 residues. The CDR3 sequence is CAWNGLNSPLHF. In DNA, the CDR3 is TGTGCCTGGAACGGATTAAATTCACCCCTCCACTTT. The variable domain in full, completed from reference TRBV30 and TRBJ1-6, reads SQTIHQWPATLVQPVGSPLSLECTVEGTSNPNLYWYRQAAGRGLQLLFYSVGIGQISSEVPQNLSASRPQDRQFILSSKKLLLSDSGFYLCAWNGLNSPLHFGNGTRLTVT.

At least ten counts were recorded for this clonotype. The chain couples TRBV6-4 to TRBJ2-1; TRBD2 agrees at 8 bases. V lost 4 bases and J lost 5; bases outside the gene matches: 7. The CDR3 runs to 15 residues. CDR1 and CDR2 from the germline V gene are MRHNA and SNTAGT. In DNA form, the CDR3 reads TGTGCCAGCAGTGTCGATAGCGGGGATCACAATGAGCAGTTCTTC. Translating gives CASSVDSGDHNEQFF.

This sequence joins TRBV7-6 and TRBJ1-1, with D maybe TRBD1 (5 bases). Per the germline V gene, CDR1 is SGHVS and CDR2 is FNYEAQ. The CDR3 extends over 15 amino acids. V lost 0 bases to trimming and J lost 5 bases, with 13 bases between them. The CDR3 DNA is TGTGCCAGCAGCTTAGCGCTTAGGGGTGTAACTGAAGCTTTCTTT. Translation gives CASSLALRGVTEAFF. Combining the CDR3 with reference TRBV7-6 and TRBJ1-1 gives the whole variable domain GAGVSQSPRYKVTKRGQDVALRCDPISGHVSLYWYRQALGQGPEFLTYFNYEAQQDKSGLPNDRFSAERPEGSISTLTIQRTEQRDSAMYRCASSLALRGVTEAFFGQGTRLTVV.

This clonotype came up many times. The CDR3 protein is CASSPRLAKKSYEQYF. DNA of the CDR3: TGTGCCAGCAGCCCACGACTAGCGAAGAAGTCCTACGAGCAGTACTTC. The chain carries TRBV11-2 and TRBJ2-7; 8 bases align to TRBD2. In germline, CDR1 is SGHAT, CDR2 FQNNGV. Trimming took 5 bases from V and 1 from J; bases not matched to a gene: 10. This CDR3 spans 16 amino acids. Full variable domain (remainder filled in from reference TRBV11-2 and TRBJ2-7): EAGVAQSPRYKIIEKRQSVAFWCNPISGHATLYWYQQILGQGPKLLIQFQNNGVVDDSQLPKDRFSAERLKGVDSTLKIQPAKLEDSAVYLCASSPRLAKKSYEQYFGPGTRLTVT.

This clonotype was recorded at least ten times. CDR3 DNA: TGTGCCACTAGTTCGGGAGCCCCCGACGTCCTGACTTTC. Translation gives CATSSGAPDVLTF. This chain connects TRBV24-1 to TRBJ2-6; a weak D match, TRBD2 (6 bases). The CDR3 spans 13 residues. CDR1 is KGHDR, CDR2 SFDVKD, per germline. V gave up 10 bases and J gave up 11 bases, with 17 bases separating them.

Many counts were recorded for this clonotype. The rearrangement uses TRBV5-1 and TRBJ2-5, with 10 bases matching TRBD2. CDR1 and CDR2 (germline): SGHRS, YFSETQ. There are 14 residues in the CDR3. Trimming removed 5 bases from V and 2 bases from J; junction bases left unmatched: 3. CDR3 nucleotide sequence: TGCGCCAGCAGTCCTAGCGGGGGACAAGAGACCCAGTACTTC. Its translation: CASSPSGGQETQYF.

This clonotype was counted only a few times. The V and J genes are TRBV10-3 and TRBJ1-2; no firm D call. This CDR3 contains 14 residues. Germline V gives CDR1 ENHRY, CDR2 SYGVKD. Trimming left V 3 bases short and J 2 bases short, with 10 bases between. The CDR3 spells CAISDQAGNYGYTF. The CDR3, as DNA: TGTGCCATCAGTGACCAAGCAGGAAACTATGGCTACACCTTC.

The table lists this clonotype with many counts. V and J are TRBV7-6 and TRBJ1-6; D is undetermined. Germline V gene data show CDR1 as SGHVS and CDR2 as FNYEAQ. The CDR3 consists of 15 residues. The germline V and J ends were trimmed by 2 bases and 4 bases, with 9 bases remaining between them. The CDR3: CASSLWANYNSPLHF. As DNA, the CDR3 is TGTGCCAGCAGCTTATGGGCCAATTATAATTCACCCCTCCACTTT.